These 7 T cell receptor beta chains share one sample of origin, sequenced in a study of blood T cell repertoires in COVID-19. The repertoire was sequenced with immunoSEQ multiplex PCR; TCRdb's copy has only in-frame clones and lacks some. Of over 150,000 clones listed, about nine tenths are singletons. Sequenced sample: PBMCs or T cells enriched from blood (not recorded which). These receptors were collected from a woman under 30 who had recovered from COVID-19.

The chain couples TRBV9 to TRBJ2-5; 9 bases map to TRBD2. The CDR3 is 15 residues long. V was pared by 1 base and J by 5 bases, with 6 bases of the junction left unmatched. Germline lookup yields CDR1 SGDLS and CDR2 YYNGEE. This chain's CDR3 is CASSVRPAGGETQYF. The CDR3 DNA is TGTGCCAGCAGCGTAAGACCGGCGGGAGGGGAGACCCAGTACTTC.

The chain joins TRBV5-1 to TRBJ1-1; no definite D call. CDR3 length: 15 residues. Trimming cost V 4 bases and J 0 bases, with 13 bases left between them. CDR1 and CDR2 from the germline V gene are SGHRS and YFSETQ. CDR3 region: CASSAEGTLNTEAFF. The CDR3 DNA sequence: TGCGCCAGCAGCGCTGAGGGCACCTTGAACACTGAAGCTTTCTTT.

This sequence joins TRBV5-4 and TRBJ2-6; no firm D call. Germline CDR1 and CDR2: SGHNT and YYREEE (reference sequence). V lost 4 bases and J 0 bases, leaving 8 bases between the germline ends. There are 15 residues in the CDR3. CDR3 protein: CASSATLSGANVLTF. In DNA, the CDR3 is TGTGCCAGCAGCGCTACCCTCTCTGGGGCCAACGTCCTGACTTTC.

This rearrangement joins TRBV6-2 or TRBV6-3 to TRBJ1-6; possible D gene TRBD1, 6 bases. This CDR3 region has 15 residues. CDR1 is MNHEY, CDR2 SVGEGT, per germline. V was pared by 2 bases and J by 3 bases, with 8 bases between. CDR3 in DNA: TGTGCCAGCAGTTACCGACAGGACTATAATTCACCCCTCCACTTT. Translated, it gives CASSYRQDYNSPLHF.

The chain carries TRBV24-1 and TRBJ2-3, with 7 bases aligning to TRBD1. The germline V gene has CDR1 KGHDR and CDR2 SFDVKD. The V gene end was trimmed by 9 bases and the J gene end by 12 bases; junction bases not matched to a gene: 5. The CDR3 loop spans 10 amino acids. The CDR3 sequence is CATGTEPQYF. The CDR3 DNA is TGTGCCACCGGGACAGAGCCCCAGTATTTT.

The V and J genes are TRBV18 and TRBJ1-5; tentatively, D is TRBD1 (6 bases). Germline V CDR1 and CDR2: KGHSH, LQKENI. There are 15 residues in the CDR3. Deletions cut 3 bases from V and 11 bases from J, with 20 bases between. As DNA, the CDR3 is TGTGCCAGCTCACCCACGACAGGAGAGTCTGTCACCCAGCATTTT. Translation gives CASSPTTGESVTQHF.

The V and J genes are TRBV5-1 and TRBJ2-3; 8 bases match TRBD2. Germline trimming cut 4 bases from V and 0 bases from J; bases unmatched to any gene: 4. The germline V gene encodes CDR1 SGHRS and CDR2 YFSETQ. The CDR3 is 15 residues long. In DNA, the CDR3 is TGCGCCAGCAGCACAACTAGCGGAAGCACAGATACGCAGTATTTT. Protein sequence: CASSTTSGSTDTQYF.